This T cell receptor (beta chain) derives from a study of T cells in Graves' hyperthyroidism and ophthalmopathy. Trimming took 3 bases from V and 0 from J, leaving 12 bases between them. Germline V gives CDR1 DFQATT, CDR2 SNEGSKA (reference sequence). The CDR3 length is 14 residues. The table lists this clonotype with many counts. Absence of ophthalmopathy progression within 18 months defined stable Graves' hyperthyroidism. Diagnostic decisions used clinical symptoms, serum thyroxine and TRAb, thyroid ultrasound and orbital computed tomography. It was RNA transcripts that yielded the amplified TCR beta CDR3 regions. Initially, a first-round RT-PCR of the TCR CDR3 employed the HTBI primer set. Via MiXCR, TCRdb re-called the multiplex PCR reads, giving one row per CDR3 protein. Of roughly 380,000 distinct CDR3 sequences listed, over 15% are singletons.

Input material: blood. The clonotype comes from a woman younger than 35 with Graves' hyperthyroidism. The J gene is TRBJ2-7, the V gene TRBV20-1; the D gene is possibly TRBD2 (6 bases). CDR3 residues: CSARSGTSSYEQYF. Here the CDR3 DNA reads TGCAGTGCTAGGTCCGGGACTTCCTCCTACGAGCAGTACTTC.